These 25 T cell receptor beta chains came from one sample sequenced in a study of neurological immune-mediated disorders. In TCRdb, the 5' RACE reads were re-called with MiXCR into one record per CDR3 protein. Among roughly 25,000 distinct CDR3 sequences, under 15% were seen once, and the ten largest hold roughly 5%. As for time point: technical triplicate 1. Sequenced material: CD4+ T cells from blood. These receptors all come from a female donor with HTLV-1-associated myelopathy (HAM/TSP).

This clonotype was detected many times. The chain is built from TRBV20-1 and TRBJ2-3; D might be TRBD2 (5 bases). Deletions cut 0 bases from V and 1 base from J, with 11 bases between. CDR3 length equals 15 residues. Germline V gene data show CDR1 as DFQATT and CDR2 as SNEGSKA (reference sequence). CDR3 residues: CSARDIREGTDTQYF. CDR3 sequence (DNA): TGCAGTGCTAGAGATATACGGGAAGGCACAGATACGCAGTATTTT.

In this sample, this clonotype turned up many times. The chain employs TRBV14 and TRBJ2-5, with 7 bases lining up with TRBD2. In germline, CDR1 is SGHDN, CDR2 FVKESK. This CDR3 contains 16 residues. Trimming took 0 bases from V and 4 from J; bases not matched to a gene: 8. The DNA of the CDR3 is TGTGCCAGCAGCCAAGATTCAAGCGGGGTTCGAGAGACCCAGTACTTC. This gives the protein CASSQDSSGVRETQYF.

The sample holds many counts of this clonotype. V usage is TRBV5-1 and J usage is TRBJ2-3, with 11 nucleotides matching TRBD2. The junction had 3 bases not matched to a gene; V was cut back by 2 bases and J by 4 bases. The CDR3 is made up of 15 amino acids. The germline V gene encodes CDR1 SGHRS and CDR2 YFSETQ. DNA of the CDR3: TGCGCCAGCAGCTTTTTAGCGGGAGGGCCAGATACGCAGTATTTT. Protein product: CASSFLAGGPDTQYF.

This clonotype came up many times. V usage is TRBV21-1 and J usage is TRBJ2-7; the table's D call, TRBD1, has no DNA check behind it. TRBV21-1 is described as a pseudogene. This CDR3 comprises 15 residues. The CDR3 reads CASNPKGGGRVEQYF. CDR3 nucleotides: TGTGCCAGCAACCCAAAAGGCGGGGGAAGGGTCGAGCAGTACTTC.

This clonotype was recorded many times. CDR3 protein: CASTVNYGYTF. For the CDR3, the DNA is TGTGCCAGCACCGTCAACTATGGCTACACCTTC. The V call is TRBV6-1, the J call TRBJ1-2; D is unresolved. Trimming left V 7 bases short and J 2 bases short, with 5 bases between. Germline V gene lookup returns CDR1 MNHNS and CDR2 SASEGT. This CDR3 comprises 11 residues.

Many counts were recorded for this clonotype. This chain connects TRBV2 to TRBJ1-3, with D hard to call. The V and J ends lost 6 bases and 8 bases respectively, with 11 bases between them. The germline CDR1 and CDR2 sequences are SNHLY and FYNNEI. The CDR3 runs to 12 residues. As DNA, the CDR3 is TGTGCCAGCAGCTTGACTAGGGACACCATATATTTT. Translated, it gives CASSLTRDTIYF.

This clonotype was found many times. The chain couples TRBV20-1 to TRBJ2-1; TRBD2 matches 7 bases. The CDR3 sequence is 16 residues long. After removal of 2 bases from V and 4 bases from J, the junction contained 11 bases not matched to a gene. Germline CDR1 DFQATT, CDR2 SNEGSKA (reference sequence). The CDR3 DNA reads as TGCAGTGCTAGATCCACGGGGGGTCATCGGTACAATGAGCAGTTCTTC. This translates into CSARSTGGHRYNEQFF.

In its sample, this clonotype was seen many times. The rearrangement uses TRBV4-1 and TRBJ2-5; tentatively, D is TRBD1 or TRBD2 (5 bases each). In germline, CDR1 is MGHRA, CDR2 YSYEKL. CDR3 size: 16 residues. V lost 0 bases and J 5 bases, leaving 16 bases between the germline ends. The CDR3 here is CASSQDRTGRLETQYF. DNA of the CDR3: TGCGCCAGCAGCCAAGATAGGACGGGACGATTGGAGACCCAGTACTTC.

V and J are TRBV20-1 and TRBJ2-3; either TRBD1 or TRBD2 may supply D (5 bases each). V was shortened by 3 bases and J by 3 bases, with 16 bases between the two germline ends. The germline CDR1 and CDR2 sequences are DFQATT and SNEGSKA (reference sequence). This CDR3 region has 15 residues. CDR3 residues: CSASHLAGRTDTQYF. The CDR3 nucleotides read TGCAGTGCTAGTCATCTAGCAGGGAGAACAGATACGCAGTATTTT.

This clonotype was counted many times. This chain joins TRBV2 and TRBJ2-3; 14 bases agree with TRBD2. Looked up from germline, CDR1 is SNHLY and CDR2 is FYNNEI. This CDR3 is built from 17 residues. Trimming cost V 3 bases and J 5 bases; bases outside gene matches: 7. The chain's CDR3 is CASSDLTSGRGLDTQYF. CDR3 DNA: TGTGCCAGCAGTGACCTGACTAGCGGGAGGGGACTAGATACGCAGTATTTT.

This clonotype was picked up many times. This chain joins TRBV15 and TRBJ2-5; 9 nucleotides match TRBD1. The CDR3 runs to 16 residues. Germline V gene sequence: CDR1 LNHNV, CDR2 YYDKDF (reference sequence). J gave up 2 bases and V 2 bases, and 6 bases lay outside the gene matches. CDR3 DNA: TGTGCCACCAGCAGACCCAACAGGGGGCCGCAAGAGACCCAGTACTTC. The encoded protein is CATSRPNRGPQETQYF.

Many counts were recorded for this clonotype. The rearrangement joins TRBV20-1 to TRBJ1-5, with a possible D match to TRBD1 (5 bases). Germline V lookup: CDR1 DFQATT, CDR2 SNEGSKA (reference sequence). This CDR3 is 13 amino acids long. V lost 1 base to trimming and J lost 5 bases, with 9 bases between them. The CDR3 loop reads CSARAPGDQPQHF. As DNA, the CDR3 is TGCAGTGCTAGAGCGCCGGGGGATCAGCCCCAGCATTTT.

In its sample, this clonotype was seen many times. The genes are TRBV20-1 and TRBJ2-5; 9 bases match TRBD1. The CDR3 has 13 residues. Germline CDR1 and CDR2: DFQATT and SNEGSKA (reference sequence). The V gene end was trimmed by 6 bases and the J gene end by 6 bases; junction bases not matched to a gene: 8. The CDR3 loop reads CSAPPTGGKTQYF. CDR3 DNA: TGCAGTGCGCCTCCTACAGGGGGCAAGACCCAGTACTTC.

This clonotype was seen repeatedly, ten times or more. V and J are TRBV20-1 and TRBJ2-5; TRBD2 is a possible D gene (7 bases). Germline V gene sequence: CDR1 DFQATT, CDR2 SNEGSKA (reference sequence). V was pared by 6 bases and J by 5 bases, with 16 bases between. The CDR3 runs 13 residues. The chain's CDR3 is CSAESGGLETQYF. The CDR3 DNA follows: TGCAGTGCGGAGTCGGGGGGCCTCGAGACCCAGTACTTC.

The sample holds many counts of this clonotype. This chain uses TRBV7-6 with TRBJ1-1, with TRBD1 identical over 7 bases. The CDR3 runs to 15 residues. Trimming at V came to 5 bases and at J to 3 bases, leaving 9 bases not matched to a gene. The germline CDR1 and CDR2 sequences are SGHVS and FNYEAQ. CDR3 nucleotide sequence: TGTGCCAGCAGCCTCAAGGCAGGGGGGGACACTGAAGCTTTCTTT. Protein product: CASSLKAGGDTEAFF.

At least ten counts were recorded for this clonotype. The chain couples TRBV12-3 or TRBV12-4 to TRBJ1-4; the D gene is possibly TRBD1 (5 bases). Trimming shortened V by 3 bases and J by 6 bases, and 11 bases separated the two germline ends. This CDR3 has 14 residues. The CDR3 nucleotides read TGTGCCAGCAGTTTTGGCAGGGCGGATGAAAAACTGTTTTTT. This sequence encodes CASSFGRADEKLFF.

This clonotype was seen repeatedly, ten times or more. The rearrangement links TRBV20-1 to TRBJ2-2; TRBD2 matches at 8 bases. This CDR3 has 16 amino acids. V dropped 0 bases and J dropped 5; count of bases not matched to a gene: 8. CDR1 is DFQATT and CDR2 is SNEGSKA in the germline V gene (reference sequence). CDR3 in DNA: TGCAGTGCTAGAGATGGCGGTTCGGGAGGGACCGGGGAGCTGTTTTTT. This sequence encodes CSARDGGSGGTGELFF.

The sample holds many counts of this clonotype. The chain links TRBV27 to TRBJ1-4; TRBD1 agrees at 9 bases. This CDR3 has 15 amino acids. Germline V gene lookup returns CDR1 MNHEY and CDR2 SMNVEV (reference sequence). V lost 8 bases and J lost 9; bases outside the gene matches: 13. The CDR3 sequence is CASRHRPGTGQKLFF. The CDR3 bases are TGTGCCAGCCGACACCGTCCCGGGACAGGGCAAAAACTGTTTTTT. The entire variable domain, with the rest obtained from reference TRBV27 and TRBJ1-4, is as follows: EAQVTQNPRYLITVTGKKLTVTCSQNMNHEYMSWYRQDPGLGLRQIYYSMNVEVTDKGDVPEGYKVSRKEKRNFPLILESPSPNQTSLYFCASRHRPGTGQKLFFGSGTQLSVL.

This clonotype was seen ten or more times. The genes are TRBV7-3 and TRBJ2-2, with D unclear. V was pared by 6 bases and J by 0 bases, with 8 bases between. Germline CDR1 is SGHTA and CDR2 is FQGTGA. The CDR3 spans 14 residues. The CDR3 DNA reads TGTGCCAGCAGAACGACCTCGAACACCGGGGAGCTGTTTTTT. It translates to CASRTTSNTGELFF.

In this sample, this clonotype turned up many times. The genes are TRBV3-1 and TRBJ2-1; 9 nucleotides match TRBD2. CDR3 size: 14 residues. The junction had 2 bases not matched to a gene; V was cut back by 3 bases and J by 5 bases. Germline lookup yields CDR1 LGHDT and CDR2 YNNKEL (reference sequence). The CDR3 coding sequence is TGTGCCAGCAGCCAGACTAGCGGCAACAATGAGCAGTTCTTC. It yields the protein CASSQTSGNNEQFF.

By its share, this clonotype is medium-sized. The chain employs TRBV20-1 and TRBJ2-2, with 12 bases identical to TRBD2. The CDR3 runs 16 residues. Germline V lookup: CDR1 DFQATT, CDR2 SNEGSKA (reference sequence). The V gene end was trimmed by 6 bases and the J gene end by 2 bases; junction bases not matched to a gene: 7. Here the CDR3 reads CSATTSGRTNTGELFF. CDR3 DNA sequence: TGCAGTGCCACGACTAGCGGGAGAACTAACACCGGGGAGCTGTTTTTT.

CDR3 sequence: CASAGGQPLVYGYTF. The DNA of the CDR3 is TGTGCCAGCGCAGGGGGCCAACCCCTAGTCTATGGCTACACCTTC. The chain recombines TRBV18 with TRBJ1-2, with 8 bases aligning to TRBD1. Germline CDR1 and CDR2: KGHSH and LQKENI. V shed 8 bases, J shed 4 bases, and the junction held 12 bases outside the gene matches. This CDR3 spans 15 amino acids.

This clonotype has a count of ten or more. CDR3 region: CASSMTGGSGELFF. The DNA for the CDR3 is TGTGCCAGCAGTATGACAGGGGGCTCCGGGGAGCTGTTTTTT. The V gene is TRBV6-6, the J gene TRBJ2-2, with TRBD1 matching 10 bases. Trimming removed 5 bases from V and 6 bases from J; junction bases left unmatched: 3. The CDR3 length is 14 residues. Germline CDR1 reads MNHNY; CDR2 reads SVGAGI (reference sequence).

This clonotype came up many times. This chain joins TRBV3-1 and TRBJ2-1, with 8 bases lining up with TRBD2. The V segment lost 4 bases and the J segment 9 bases; nucleotides outside the gene matches: 14. Germline V gene lookup returns CDR1 LGHDT and CDR2 YNNKEL (reference sequence). This CDR3 region has 16 residues. The CDR3 reads CASSPSDAGGATEQFF. CDR3 DNA sequence: TGTGCCAGCAGCCCCTCAGACGCCGGGGGGGCTACTGAGCAGTTCTTC.

Many counts were recorded for this clonotype. The chain combines TRBV7-3 with TRBJ1-1; unclear D gene. V was trimmed by 0 bases and J by 5 bases, leaving 7 bases between them. Germline-derived CDR1 and CDR2 are SGHTA and FQGTGA. The CDR3 has 13 residues. CDR3 region: CASSLTAVTEAFF. CDR3 nucleotides: TGTGCCAGCAGCTTAACGGCGGTGACTGAAGCTTTCTTT.